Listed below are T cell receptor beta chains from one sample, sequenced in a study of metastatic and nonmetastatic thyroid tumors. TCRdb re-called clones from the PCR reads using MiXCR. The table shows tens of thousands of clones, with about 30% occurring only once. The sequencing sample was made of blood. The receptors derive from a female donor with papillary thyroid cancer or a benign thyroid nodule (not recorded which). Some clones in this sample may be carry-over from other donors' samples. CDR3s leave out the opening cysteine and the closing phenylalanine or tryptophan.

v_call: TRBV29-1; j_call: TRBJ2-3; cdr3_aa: SVGGLAGGVGDTQY
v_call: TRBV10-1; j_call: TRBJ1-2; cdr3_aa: ASSEPPQGNYGYT
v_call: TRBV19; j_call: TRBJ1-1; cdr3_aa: ASSISGVNTEAF
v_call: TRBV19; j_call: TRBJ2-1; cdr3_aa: ASRDRGRGSYNEQF
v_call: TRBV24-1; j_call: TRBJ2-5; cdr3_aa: ATSDLIGADQETQY
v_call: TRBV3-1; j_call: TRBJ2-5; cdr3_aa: ASSQDEKLAGVQETQY
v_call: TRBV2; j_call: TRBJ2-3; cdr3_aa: ASSEAQGSQY
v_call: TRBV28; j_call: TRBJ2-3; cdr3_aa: ATAAVSRADIQY
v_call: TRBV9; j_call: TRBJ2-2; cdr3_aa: ASSALDRVESGELF
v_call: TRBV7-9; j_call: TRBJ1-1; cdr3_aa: ASSFPDRNTEAF
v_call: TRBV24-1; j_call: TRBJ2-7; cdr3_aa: ATSDLPIAGGTPLSPYEQY
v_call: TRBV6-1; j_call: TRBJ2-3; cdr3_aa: ASSQSRVHTDTQY
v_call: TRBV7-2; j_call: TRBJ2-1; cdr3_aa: ASSLGQDYNEQF
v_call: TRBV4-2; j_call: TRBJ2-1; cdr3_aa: ASSQGGGDLRTKQF
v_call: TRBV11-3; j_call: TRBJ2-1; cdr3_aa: ASSLDGNEQF
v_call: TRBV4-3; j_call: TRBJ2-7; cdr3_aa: ASSQPPGRTSGSNSYEQY
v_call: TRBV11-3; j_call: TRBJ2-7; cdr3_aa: ASSLDGSSYEQY
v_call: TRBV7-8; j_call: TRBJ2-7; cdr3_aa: ATFRLEENYEQY
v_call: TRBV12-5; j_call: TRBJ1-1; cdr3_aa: ASGLEPRSGTEAF
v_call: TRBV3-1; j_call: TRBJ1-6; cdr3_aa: ASRAVNSPLH
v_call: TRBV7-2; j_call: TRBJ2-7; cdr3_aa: ASSRNDRTHEQY
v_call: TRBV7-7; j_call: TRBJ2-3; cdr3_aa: ASSLSGATDTQY
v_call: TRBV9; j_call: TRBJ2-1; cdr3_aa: ASSVAGSGYNEQF
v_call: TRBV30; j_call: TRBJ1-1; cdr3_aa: AWRPGQGSTEAF
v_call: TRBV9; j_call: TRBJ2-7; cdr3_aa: ASSVEDWRTEQY
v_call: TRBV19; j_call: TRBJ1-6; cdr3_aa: ASSIVGDNSPLH
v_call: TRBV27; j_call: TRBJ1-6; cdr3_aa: ASSLTGYSSPLH
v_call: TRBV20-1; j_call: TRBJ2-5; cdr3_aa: SAVRDRPQETQY
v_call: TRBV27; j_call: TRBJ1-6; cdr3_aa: ASKPTGSYNSPLH
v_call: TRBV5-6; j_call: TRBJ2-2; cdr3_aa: ASSLTITGTYNTGELF
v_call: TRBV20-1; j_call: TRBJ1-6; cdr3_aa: SARDHRPNPLWALH
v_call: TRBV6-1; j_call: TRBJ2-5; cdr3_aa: ASRAGETQY
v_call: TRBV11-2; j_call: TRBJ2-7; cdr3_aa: ASSPTRTTYEQY
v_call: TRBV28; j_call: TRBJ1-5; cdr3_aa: ASSLKRRNQPQH